The clone carrying this TCR beta chain was counted many times. Its specificity is unknown. This entry belongs to a study of T cell repertoires in cytomegalovirus infection. Across the whole study: Public TCR beta signatures were indicative of both CMV infection and a matching HLA type.

Study-level points and caveats: Dominant in the ex vivo response were TCR beta clonotypes restricted by HLA-C and specific for CMV.

Trimming at V came to 1 base and at J to 5 bases, leaving 4 bases not matched to a gene. CDR1 and CDR2 from the germline V gene are MNHEY and SMNVEV (reference sequence). This CDR3 contains 14 residues. TCRdb called the reads again in MiXCR, with one record for every CDR3 protein. The table shows 490,000 or so distinct CDR3 sequences, with roughly 12% occurring only once. This sequence joins TRBV27 and TRBJ2-5, with 7 bases aligning to TRBD2. The source material was PBMCs. The clonotype originates from a human donor in good health (CMV status not recorded). Some clones in this sample may be carry-over from other donors' samples. CDR3 amino acids: CASSLLGGLETQYF. The CDR3 coding sequence is TGTGCCAGCAGTTTATTGGGGGGGTTGGAGACCCAGTACTTC.